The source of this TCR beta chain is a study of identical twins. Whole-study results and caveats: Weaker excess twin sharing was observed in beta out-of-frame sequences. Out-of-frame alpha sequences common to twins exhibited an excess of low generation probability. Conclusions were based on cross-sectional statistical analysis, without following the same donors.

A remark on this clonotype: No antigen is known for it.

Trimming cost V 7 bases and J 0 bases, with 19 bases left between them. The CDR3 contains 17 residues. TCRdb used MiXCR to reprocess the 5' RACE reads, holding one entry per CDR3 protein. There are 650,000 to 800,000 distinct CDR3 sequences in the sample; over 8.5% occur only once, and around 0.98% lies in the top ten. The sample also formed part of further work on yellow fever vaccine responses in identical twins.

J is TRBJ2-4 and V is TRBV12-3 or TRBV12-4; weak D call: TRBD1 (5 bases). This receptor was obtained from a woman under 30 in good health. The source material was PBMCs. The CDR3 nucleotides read TGTGCCAGCACCCTAGGGGCCTACCGACTAGCCAAAAACATTCAGTACTTC. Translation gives CASTLGAYRLAKNIQYF.